The clone carrying this T cell receptor (beta chain) was observed a single time. This record comes from a study of blood T cell repertoires in COVID-19. Study as a whole: Collection of acute and convalescent COVID-19 samples took place in the United States, Italy and Spain. From T cells, B-cell-depleted T cells, or PBMCs came the material, which was cDNA or gDNA.

The CDR3 covers 15 residues. Per the germline V gene, CDR1 is MNHEY and CDR2 is SVGAGI. V lost 6 bases and J lost 2; bases outside the gene matches: 6. Methods used by the authors: For nucleated cells, counts were estimated from reference gene primer amplification. Clones were read by immunoSEQ multiplex PCR, and TCRdb kept only the in-frame ones, dropping some. The V and J calls and the clone size are those of that table, but D and trimming were determined from the DNA. The sample holds fewer than 500,000 clones; roughly 90% are singletons and the top ten take around 4.5%. This clonotype originated in a woman aged 25 to 45 with acute or convalescent COVID-19. V and J are TRBV6-5 and TRBJ2-2; 7 bases align to TRBD1. Sequencing was done on a sample of peripheral blood. CDR3 protein: CASRMGQLNTGELFF. The CDR3 coding sequence is TGTGCCAGCAGAATGGGACAGCTTAACACCGGGGAGCTGTTTTTT.